The rows below give T cell receptor beta chains drawn from one sample of a study of lung T cells in sarcoidosis with Löfgren's syndrome. Each CDR3 protein is one row after TCRdb ran MiXCR on the reads. The table shows 4,000 or so distinct CDR3 sequences, with about 22% occurring only once. Sequencing was done on a sample of CD4+ T cells from bronchoalveolar lavage. These TCRs come from a human donor with sarcoidosis (Löfgren's syndrome or another form), or a control subject (not recorded which). The CDR3 runs from the conserved cysteine through the conserved F or W. A D gene is named only where the DNA matches it firmly. Rows may omit the clone size; those that give it use once, few, many or a size class.

v_gene: TRBV14
d_gene: .
abundance: .
j_gene: TRBJ2-5
CDR3aa: CASSQDVRLASLKETQYF
CDR3nt: TGTGCCAGCAGCCAAGATGTCCGGTTGGCGAGTTTAAAAGAGACCCAGTACTTC

v_gene: TRBV20-1
d_gene: .
abundance: medium-sized
j_gene: TRBJ2-6
CDR3aa: CSATGDNVLTF
CDR3nt: TGCAGTGCTACAGGTGACAACGTCCTGACTTTC

v_gene: TRBV20-1
d_gene: .
abundance: .
j_gene: TRBJ2-1
CDR3aa: CSARGGGSTNKQFF
CDR3nt: TGCAGTGCTAGGGGTGGGGGAAGTACCAATAAGCAGTTCTTC

v_gene: TRBV2
d_gene: .
abundance: many
j_gene: TRBJ2-5
CDR3aa: CASSEEGTPRETQYF
CDR3nt: TGTGCCAGCAGTGAAGAGGGGACCCCGCGAGAGACCCAGTACTTC

v_gene: TRBV3-1
d_gene: TRBD2
abundance: many
j_gene: TRBJ2-1
CDR3aa: CASSQDGGSGGPRDEQFF
CDR3nt: TGTGCCAGCAGCCAAGATGGGGGTAGCGGGGGCCCTAGGGATGAGCAGTTCTTC

v_gene: TRBV28
d_gene: .
abundance: large
j_gene: TRBJ1-3
CDR3aa: CASSIRRSSGNTIYF
CDR3nt: TGTGCCAGCAGTATAAGGAGAAGCTCTGGAAACACCATATATTTT

v_gene: TRBV6-1
d_gene: .
abundance: medium-sized
j_gene: TRBJ1-2
CDR3aa: CASSEAGDFYGYTF
CDR3nt: TGTGCCAGCAGTGAAGCAGGGGACTTCTATGGCTACACCTTC

v_gene: TRBV25-1
d_gene: .
abundance: medium-sized
j_gene: TRBJ1-3
CDR3aa: CASSESGEYTIYF
CDR3nt: TGTGCCAGCAGTGAATCGGGTGAATACACCATATATTTT

v_gene: TRBV6-1
d_gene: .
abundance: medium-sized
j_gene: TRBJ2-1
CDR3aa: CASTREAQYYNEQFF
CDR3nt: TGTGCCAGCACCCGTGAAGCGCAATACTACAATGAGCAGTTCTTC

v_gene: TRBV4-1
d_gene: TRBD2
abundance: many
j_gene: TRBJ2-1
CDR3aa: CASSQMGLAGGRDYNEQFF
CDR3nt: TGCGCCAGCAGCCAAATGGGACTAGCGGGGGGGCGGGACTACAATGAGCAGTTCTTC

v_gene: TRBV7-9
d_gene: .
abundance: medium-sized
j_gene: TRBJ2-1
CDR3aa: CASSLGQSNNEQFF
CDR3nt: TGTGCCAGCAGCTTAGGGCAGTCTAACAATGAGCAGTTCTTC

v_gene: TRBV6-1
d_gene: .
abundance: .
j_gene: TRBJ2-7
CDR3aa: CASRGPAGAAYEQYF
CDR3nt: TGTGCCAGCAGGGGCCCGGCGGGGGCTGCCTACGAGCAGTACTTC

v_gene: TRBV30
d_gene: .
abundance: .
j_gene: TRBJ1-1
CDR3aa: CAWRPGGWSTEAFF
CDR3nt: TGTGCCTGGAGGCCTGGCGGTTGGAGCACTGAAGCTTTCTTT

v_gene: TRBV2
d_gene: .
abundance: many
j_gene: TRBJ2-3
CDR3aa: CASSEAAAGYTDTQYF
CDR3nt: TGTGCCAGCAGTGAAGCCGCCGCAGGGTACACAGATACGCAGTATTTT

v_gene: TRBV19
d_gene: TRBD1
abundance: medium-sized
j_gene: TRBJ2-3
CDR3aa: CASRETGGGTDTQYF
CDR3nt: TGTGCCAGTAGGGAGACAGGGGGTGGCACAGATACGCAGTATTTT

v_gene: TRBV7-2
d_gene: .
abundance: medium-sized
j_gene: TRBJ2-3
CDR3aa: CASSLDGSRDTQYF
CDR3nt: TGTGCCAGCAGCTTAGACGGGTCGCGTGATACGCAGTATTTT

v_gene: TRBV2
d_gene: TRBD2
abundance: medium-sized
j_gene: TRBJ2-3
CDR3aa: CASLKTSGRSTDTQYF
CDR3nt: TGTGCCAGCTTAAAGACTAGCGGAAGGAGCACAGATACGCAGTATTTT

v_gene: TRBV6-6
d_gene: .
abundance: medium-sized
j_gene: TRBJ2-5
CDR3aa: CASSYPGGGETQYF
CDR3nt: TGTGCCAGCAGTTACCCTGGAGGGGGAGAGACCCAGTACTTC

v_gene: TRBV6-1
d_gene: .
abundance: many
j_gene: TRBJ2-5
CDR3aa: CASSHPGGGETQYF
CDR3nt: TGTGCCAGCAGTCACCCTGGAGGGGGAGAGACCCAGTACTTC

v_gene: TRBV6-1
d_gene: .
abundance: medium-sized
j_gene: TRBJ1-1
CDR3aa: CAIRTKNTEAFF
CDR3nt: TGTGCCATCCGGACCAAGAACACTGAAGCTTTCTTT

v_gene: TRBV2
d_gene: .
abundance: medium-sized
j_gene: TRBJ1-6
CDR3aa: CASSMVASNSPLHF
CDR3nt: TGTGCCAGCAGTATGGTGGCGAGCAATTCACCCCTCCACTTT

v_gene: TRBV14
d_gene: .
abundance: many
j_gene: TRBJ2-1
CDR3aa: CASSQGGGHLGTYYNEQFF
CDR3nt: TGTGCCAGCAGCCAAGGGGGAGGACACTTAGGTACCTATTACAATGAGCAGTTCTTC

v_gene: TRBV28
d_gene: .
abundance: large
j_gene: TRBJ1-5
CDR3aa: CASRATLHQPQHF
CDR3nt: TGTGCCAGCAGGGCGACTCTTCATCAGCCCCAGCATTTT

v_gene: TRBV20-1
d_gene: .
abundance: medium-sized
j_gene: TRBJ2-3
CDR3aa: CSATSAPDTQYF
CDR3nt: TGCAGTGCTACCTCAGCCCCAGATACGCAGTATTTT

v_gene: TRBV28
d_gene: .
abundance: many
j_gene: TRBJ2-3
CDR3aa: CASSSSHTQYF
CDR3nt: TGTGCCAGCAGTTCTTCCCATACGCAGTATTTT

v_gene: TRBV19
d_gene: .
abundance: .
j_gene: TRBJ1-1
CDR3aa: CASSIEGSTETFF
CDR3nt: TGTGCCAGTAGTATAGAGGGGAGTACCGAAACTTTCTTT

v_gene: TRBV6-1
d_gene: .
abundance: medium-sized
j_gene: TRBJ1-5
CDR3aa: CASAGSPAQPQHF
CDR3nt: TGTGCCAGTGCGGGCAGTCCGGCTCAGCCCCAGCATTTT

v_gene: TRBV28
d_gene: .
abundance: medium-sized
j_gene: TRBJ1-2
CDR3aa: CASSLMGNYGYTF
CDR3nt: TGTGCCAGCAGCCTCATGGGTAACTATGGCTACACCTTC

v_gene: TRBV6-1
d_gene: TRBD2
abundance: medium-sized
j_gene: TRBJ2-1
CDR3aa: CASTGEASGGAYEQFF
CDR3nt: TGTGCCAGCACGGGTGAGGCTAGCGGGGGGGCCTATGAGCAGTTCTTC

v_gene: TRBV7-3
d_gene: .
abundance: many
j_gene: TRBJ1-3
CDR3aa: CASSSRTDDSGNTIYF
CDR3nt: TGTGCCAGCAGCTCGCGGACGGATGACTCTGGAAACACCATATATTTT

v_gene: TRBV20-1
d_gene: TRBD1
abundance: medium-sized
j_gene: TRBJ1-2
CDR3aa: CSASKQGDLYGYTF
CDR3nt: TGCAGTGCTTCTAAGCAGGGGGACTTGTATGGCTACACCTTC

v_gene: TRBV12-3/TRBV12-4
d_gene: TRBD1
abundance: few
j_gene: TRBJ1-6
CDR3aa: CASRGQGNYNSPLHF
CDR3nt: TGTGCCAGCAGGGGACAGGGAAACTATAATTCACCCCTCCACTTT

v_gene: TRBV30
d_gene: TRBD1
abundance: many
j_gene: TRBJ1-3
CDR3aa: CAWGLQGVGNTIYF
CDR3nt: TGTGCCTGGGGTCTCCAGGGGGTTGGAAACACCATATATTTT

v_gene: TRBV9
d_gene: TRBD2
abundance: many
j_gene: TRBJ2-3
CDR3aa: CASSQRTSGITDTQYF
CDR3nt: TGTGCCAGCAGCCAAAGGACTAGCGGGATCACAGATACGCAGTATTTT

v_gene: TRBV5-1
d_gene: .
abundance: medium-sized
j_gene: TRBJ2-3
CDR3aa: CASSLDSGGTDTQYF
CDR3nt: TGCGCCAGCAGCTTGGATTCGGGAGGCACAGATACGCAGTATTTT

v_gene: TRBV30
d_gene: .
abundance: many
j_gene: TRBJ1-6
CDR3aa: CAWKLVNSPLHF
CDR3nt: TGTGCCTGGAAGTTGGTTAATTCACCCCTCCACTTT

v_gene: TRBV5-4
d_gene: .
abundance: many
j_gene: TRBJ1-3
CDR3aa: CASSLDGPGNTIYF
CDR3nt: TGTGCCAGCAGCTTGGACGGGCCTGGAAACACCATATATTTT